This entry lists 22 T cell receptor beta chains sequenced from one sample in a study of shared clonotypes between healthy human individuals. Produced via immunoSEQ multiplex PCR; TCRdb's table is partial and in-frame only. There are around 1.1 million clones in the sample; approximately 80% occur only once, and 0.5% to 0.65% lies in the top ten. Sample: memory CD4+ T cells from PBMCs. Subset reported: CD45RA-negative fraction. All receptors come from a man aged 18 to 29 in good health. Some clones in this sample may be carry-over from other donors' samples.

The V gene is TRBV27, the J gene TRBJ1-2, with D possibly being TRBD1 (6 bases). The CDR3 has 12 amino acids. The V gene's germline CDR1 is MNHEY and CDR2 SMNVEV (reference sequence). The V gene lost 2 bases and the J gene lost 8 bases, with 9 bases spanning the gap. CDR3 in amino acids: CASSLDRRGYTF. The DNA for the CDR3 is TGTGCCAGCAGTTTAGACAGGAGGGGCTACACCTTC.

CDR3 sequence (DNA): TGTGCCAGCCGGGACGGAGGTCAAGAGACCCAGTACTTC. This codes for CASRDGGQETQYF. This sequence joins TRBV28 and TRBJ2-5; perhaps D is TRBD1 or TRBD2 (5 bases each). The CDR3 runs to 13 residues. Per germline, CDR1 MDHEN and CDR2 SYDVKM. The V and J ends lost 8 bases and 2 bases respectively, with 12 bases between them.

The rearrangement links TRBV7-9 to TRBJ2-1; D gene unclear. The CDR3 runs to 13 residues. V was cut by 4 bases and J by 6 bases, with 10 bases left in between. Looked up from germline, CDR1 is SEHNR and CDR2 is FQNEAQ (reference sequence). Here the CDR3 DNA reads TGTGCCAGCAGCTATAGCCCAATCAATGAGCAGTTCTTC. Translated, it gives CASSYSPINEQFF.

The CDR3 spells CASREGLAVVNEQFF. The CDR3 region has the DNA TGTGCCAGCAGGGAGGGACTAGCGGTGGTCAATGAGCAGTTCTTC. V usage is TRBV6-5 and J usage is TRBJ2-1; 11 positions match TRBD2. This CDR3 has 15 residues. The V segment lost 6 bases and the J segment 6 bases; nucleotides outside the gene matches: 7. Looked up from germline, CDR1 is MNHEY and CDR2 is SVGAGI.

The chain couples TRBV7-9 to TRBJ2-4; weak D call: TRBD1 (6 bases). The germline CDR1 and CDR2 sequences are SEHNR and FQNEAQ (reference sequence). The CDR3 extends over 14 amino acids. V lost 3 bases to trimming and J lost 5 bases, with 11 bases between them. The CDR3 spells CASSFWGLENIQYF. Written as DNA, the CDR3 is TGTGCCAGCAGCTTTTGGGGGCTGGAAAACATTCAGTACTTC.

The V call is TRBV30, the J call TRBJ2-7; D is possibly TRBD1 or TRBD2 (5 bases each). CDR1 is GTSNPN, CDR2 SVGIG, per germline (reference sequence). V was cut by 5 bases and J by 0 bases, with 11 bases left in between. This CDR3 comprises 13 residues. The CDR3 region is CAWGTQSSYEQYF. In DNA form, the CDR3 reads TGTGCCTGGGGGACGCAGAGCTCCTACGAGCAGTACTTC.

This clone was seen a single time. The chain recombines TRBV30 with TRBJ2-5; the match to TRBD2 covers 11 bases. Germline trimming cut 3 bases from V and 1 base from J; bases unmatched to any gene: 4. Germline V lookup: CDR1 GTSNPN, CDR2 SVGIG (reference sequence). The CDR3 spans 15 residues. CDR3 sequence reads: CAWSVGTSGQETQYF. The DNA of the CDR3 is TGTGCCTGGAGCGTCGGGACTAGCGGCCAAGAGACCCAGTACTTC.

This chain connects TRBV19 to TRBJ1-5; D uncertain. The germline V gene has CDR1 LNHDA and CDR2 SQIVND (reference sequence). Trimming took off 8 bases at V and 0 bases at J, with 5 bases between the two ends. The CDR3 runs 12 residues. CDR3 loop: CASGYSNQPQHF. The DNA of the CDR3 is TGTGCCAGTGGATATAGCAATCAGCCCCAGCATTTT.

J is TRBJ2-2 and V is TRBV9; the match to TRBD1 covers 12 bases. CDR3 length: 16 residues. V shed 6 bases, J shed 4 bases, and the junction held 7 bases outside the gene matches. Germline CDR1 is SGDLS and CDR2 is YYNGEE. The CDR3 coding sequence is TGTGCCAGCACCACTCCGGGACAGGGGGCCACCGGGGAGCTGTTTTTT. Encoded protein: CASTTPGQGATGELFF.

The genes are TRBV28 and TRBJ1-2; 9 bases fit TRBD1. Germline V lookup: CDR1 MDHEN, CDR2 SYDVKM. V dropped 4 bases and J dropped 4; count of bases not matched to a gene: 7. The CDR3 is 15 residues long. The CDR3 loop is CASSWGQGTIYGYTF. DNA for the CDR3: TGTGCCAGCAGTTGGGGACAGGGAACCATCTATGGCTACACCTTC.

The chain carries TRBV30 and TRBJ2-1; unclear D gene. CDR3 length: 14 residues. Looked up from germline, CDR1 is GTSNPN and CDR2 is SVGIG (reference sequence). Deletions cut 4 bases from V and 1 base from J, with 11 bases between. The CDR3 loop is CAWIPSNSYNEQFF. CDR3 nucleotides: TGTGCCTGGATCCCTAGTAATTCCTACAATGAGCAGTTCTTC.

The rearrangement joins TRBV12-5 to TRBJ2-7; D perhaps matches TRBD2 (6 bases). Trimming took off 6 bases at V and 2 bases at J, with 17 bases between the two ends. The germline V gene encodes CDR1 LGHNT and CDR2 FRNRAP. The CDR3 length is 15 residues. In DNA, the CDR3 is TGTGCTAGTGGCCTCAAGGGGAGGTCACCCTACGAGCAGTACTTC. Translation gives CASGLKGRSPYEQYF.

The CDR3 coding sequence is TGTGCCACATTGGACAGGGGGCGTAGCTATGGCTACACCTTC. Protein product: CATLDRGRSYGYTF. The rearrangement joins TRBV19 to TRBJ1-2; 11 bases match TRBD1. J gave up 4 bases and V 10 bases, and 8 bases lay outside the gene matches. Germline V CDR1 and CDR2: LNHDA, SQIVND (reference sequence). The CDR3 is 14 residues long.

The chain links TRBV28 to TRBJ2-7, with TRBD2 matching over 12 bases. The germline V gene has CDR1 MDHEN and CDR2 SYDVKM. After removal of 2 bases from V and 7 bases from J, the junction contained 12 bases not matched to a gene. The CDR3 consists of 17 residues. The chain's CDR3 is CASSLASSGRAGREQYF. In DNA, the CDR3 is TGTGCCAGCAGTTTAGCGTCTAGCGGGAGGGCTGGGAGGGAGCAGTACTTC.

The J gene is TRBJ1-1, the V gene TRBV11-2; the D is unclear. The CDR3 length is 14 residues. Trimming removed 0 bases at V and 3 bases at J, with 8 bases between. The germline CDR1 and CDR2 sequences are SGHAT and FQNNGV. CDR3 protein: CASSLDPGYTEAFF. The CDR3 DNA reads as TGTGCCAGCAGCTTAGATCCGGGCTACACTGAAGCTTTCTTT.

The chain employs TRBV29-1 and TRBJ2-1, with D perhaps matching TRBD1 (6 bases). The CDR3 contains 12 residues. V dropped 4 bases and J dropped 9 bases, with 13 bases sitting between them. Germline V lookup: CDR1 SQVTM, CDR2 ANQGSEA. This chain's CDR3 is CSVAAGVGEQFF. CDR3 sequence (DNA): TGCAGCGTTGCGGCAGGGGTCGGTGAGCAGTTCTTC.

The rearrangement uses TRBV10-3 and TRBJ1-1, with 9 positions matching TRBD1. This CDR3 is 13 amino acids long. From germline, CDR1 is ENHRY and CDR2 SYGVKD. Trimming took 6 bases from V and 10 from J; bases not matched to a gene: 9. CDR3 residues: CAIRGGQGSVAFF. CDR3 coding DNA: TGTGCCATCAGGGGGGGACAGGGCTCAGTAGCTTTCTTT.

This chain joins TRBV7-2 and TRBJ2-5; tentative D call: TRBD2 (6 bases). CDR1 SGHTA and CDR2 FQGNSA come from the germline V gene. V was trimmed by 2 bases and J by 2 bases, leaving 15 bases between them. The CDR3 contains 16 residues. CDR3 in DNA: TGTGCCAGCAGCTTATTGAGAGCGGGCCTTCAAGAGACCCAGTACTTC. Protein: CASSLLRAGLQETQYF. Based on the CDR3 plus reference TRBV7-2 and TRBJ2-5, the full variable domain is GAGVSQSPSNKVTEKGKDVELRCDPISGHTALYWYRQSLGQGLEFLIYFQGNSAPDKSGLPSDRFSAERTGGSVSTLTIQRTQQEDSAVYLCASSLLRAGLQETQYFGPGTRLLVL.

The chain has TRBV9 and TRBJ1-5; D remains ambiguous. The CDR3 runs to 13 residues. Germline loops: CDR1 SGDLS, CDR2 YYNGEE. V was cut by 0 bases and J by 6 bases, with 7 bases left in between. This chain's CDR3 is CASSVDYAQPQHF. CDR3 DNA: TGTGCCAGCAGCGTAGATTATGCTCAGCCCCAGCATTTT.

The CDR3 nucleotides read TGCGCCAGCAGCCGGACTAGCGAGTCCTACAATGAGCAGTTCTTC. The encoded protein is CASSRTSESYNEQFF. The rearrangement joins TRBV4-1 to TRBJ2-1; TRBD2 matches 9 bases. Germline CDR1 reads MGHRA; CDR2 reads YSYEKL. The V segment lost 4 bases and the J segment 1 base; nucleotides outside the gene matches: 2. The CDR3 sequence is 15 residues long.

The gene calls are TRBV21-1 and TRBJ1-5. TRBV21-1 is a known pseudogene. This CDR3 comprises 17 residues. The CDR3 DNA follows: TGTGCCAGCAGCAAAGCGCTGCAGGGAGGGCCCAATCAGCCCCAGCATTTT. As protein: CASSKALQGGPNQPQHF.

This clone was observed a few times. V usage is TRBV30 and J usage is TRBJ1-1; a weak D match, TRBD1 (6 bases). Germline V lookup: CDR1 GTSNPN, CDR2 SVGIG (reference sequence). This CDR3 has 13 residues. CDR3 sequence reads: CVSLTDGQGQAFF. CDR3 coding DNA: TGTGTCTCCCTAACCGACGGCCAGGGGCAAGCTTTCTTT. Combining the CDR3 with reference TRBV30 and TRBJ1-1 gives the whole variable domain SQTIHQWPATLVQPVGSPLSLECTVEGTSNPNLYWYRQAAGRGLQLLFYSVGIGQISSEVPQNLSASRPQDRQFILSSKKLLLSDSGFYLCVSLTDGQGQAFFGQGTRLTVV.